The next 32 T cell receptor beta chains were all read from a single sample in a study of blood T cell repertoires in COVID-19 (dated by TCRdb to between 2020 and 2021). Library generation was performed with the immunoSEQ multiplex PCR assay. TCRdb provides this immuneACCESS table in a form limited to in-frame rearrangements. Some clones are lacking; in checked studies, under half of them reflect an unresolved V gene, and why the rest are absent is not known. The sample table shows about 130,000 clones, and roughly 80% are seen once. Of the sample, less than 15% is held by the ten largest clones. The sequenced sample was peripheral blood. The receptor source for this set is a woman aged 60-75 years with acute or convalescent COVID-19.

CDR3: CASSWGRNTEAFF. As DNA, the CDR3 is TGTGCCAGCAGTTGGGGCAGGAACACTGAAGCTTTCTTT. The chain carries TRBV12-3 or TRBV12-4 and TRBJ1-1, with a tentative D call TRBD1 (5 bases). Trimming cost V 4 bases and J 1 base, with 7 bases left between them. This CDR3 has 13 residues.

The chain employs TRBV28 and TRBJ1-2; the match to TRBD1 covers 8 bases. CDR1 and CDR2 from the germline V gene are MDHEN and SYDVKM. V was clipped by 2 bases and J by 10 bases; unmatched bases: 12. The CDR3 has 15 amino acids. The chain's CDR3 is CASSLGQGPTSSYTF. The CDR3 DNA is TGTGCCAGCAGTTTAGGACAGGGCCCCACTTCCTCCTACACCTTC.

This chain links TRBV19 with TRBJ1-1, with unresolved D. V dropped 6 bases and J dropped 0 bases, with 8 bases sitting between them. CDR1 is LNHDA, CDR2 SQIVND, per germline (reference sequence). This CDR3 region has 13 residues. DNA of the CDR3: TGTGCCAGTAGCTCACATCTGAACACTGAAGCTTTCTTT. It is translated as CASSSHLNTEAFF.

The chain recombines TRBV9 with TRBJ2-3; D gene uncertain. This CDR3 is 15 amino acids long. Germline CDR1 and CDR2: SGDLS and YYNGEE. Trimming pared 3 bases from V and 0 bases from J, leaving 11 bases between. This CDR3 is CASSALGLSTDTQYF. In DNA, the CDR3 is TGTGCCAGCAGCGCCCTCGGGTTGAGCACAGATACGCAGTATTTT.

This chain uses TRBV7-9 with TRBJ2-3, with unresolved D. Germline V gene sequence: CDR1 SEHNR, CDR2 FQNEAQ (reference sequence). The CDR3 is made up of 12 amino acids. Deletions cut 6 bases from V and 4 bases from J, with 8 bases between. CDR3 amino acids: CASRSMADTQYF. CDR3 nucleotide sequence: TGTGCCAGCAGAAGCATGGCAGATACGCAGTATTTT.

The chain combines TRBV18 with TRBJ1-2; 8 bases are a match to TRBD1. This CDR3 region has 13 residues. V lost 5 bases to trimming and J lost 5 bases; unmatched junction nucleotides: 4. Germline CDR1 and CDR2: KGHSH and LQKENI. The CDR3: CASSSDREYGYTF. In DNA, the CDR3 is TGTGCCAGCTCATCGGACAGGGAGTATGGCTACACCTTC.

This rearrangement joins TRBV7-9 to TRBJ2-1; possible D gene TRBD2, 5 bases. V was shortened by 1 base and J by 9 bases, with 13 bases between the two germline ends. The CDR3 contains 14 residues. Looked up from germline, CDR1 is SEHNR and CDR2 is FQNEAQ (reference sequence). CDR3 sequence: CASSLGLAGGEQFF. DNA of the CDR3: TGTGCCAGCAGCTTAGGTCTAGCCGGCGGTGAGCAGTTCTTC.

This chain joins TRBV4-2 and TRBJ1-1; 7 positions match TRBD1. V was clipped by 5 bases and J by 3 bases; unmatched bases: 3. The CDR3 loop spans 13 amino acids. Looked up from germline, CDR1 is LGHNA and CDR2 is YNFKEQ. CDR3 loop: CASSSGQDTEAFF. In DNA form, the CDR3 reads TGTGCCAGCAGCTCCGGACAGGACACTGAAGCTTTCTTT.

The chain has TRBV6-5 and TRBJ1-1; D gene uncertain. Trimming shortened V by 0 bases and J by 1 base, and 6 bases separated the two germline ends. The V gene's germline CDR1 is MNHEY and CDR2 SVGAGI. The CDR3 sequence is 14 residues long. The CDR3 DNA is TGTGCCAGCAGTTACTCGAGAGCGAACACTGAAGCTTTCTTT. Translated, it gives CASSYSRANTEAFF.

This rearrangement joins TRBV18 to TRBJ2-3, with 9 bases fitting TRBD1. With V trimmed by 6 bases and J by 2 bases, 9 bases remained unmatched. There are 16 residues in the CDR3. The V gene's germline CDR1 is KGHSH and CDR2 LQKENI. The CDR3 protein is CASSLIRTGDTDTQYF. The CDR3 DNA reads as TGTGCCAGCTCCCTTATCCGGACAGGGGACACAGATACGCAGTATTTT.

The chain has TRBV20-1 and TRBJ1-3; tentative D call: TRBD1 (5 bases). Deletions cut 6 bases from V and 8 bases from J, with 11 bases between. The CDR3 length is 11 residues. Germline lookup yields CDR1 DFQATT and CDR2 SNEGSKA (reference sequence). The CDR3 DNA is TGCAGTGCCGGTGGGGGGGACACCATATATTTT. Its translation is CSAGGGDTIYF.

This clone was counted only a few times. The V gene is TRBV6-5, the J gene TRBJ2-6; D possibly corresponds to TRBD2 (5 bases). Germline-derived CDR1 and CDR2 are MNHEY and SVGAGI. The V gene lost 4 bases and the J gene lost 0 bases, with 10 bases spanning the gap. The CDR3 runs 16 residues. The CDR3 nucleotides read TGTGCCAGCAGTTCTGAGGGCCCCTCTGGGGCCAACGTCCTGACTTTC. Translated, it gives CASSSEGPSGANVLTF.

For this clone: The DNA is left out, because the CDR3 cannot be placed on it with certainty; the CDR3 is given as TCRdb lists it. The chain recombines TRBV30 with TRBJ1-2; TRBD1 is taken as the D call from the table, unchecked against the DNA. The CDR3 comprises 11 residues, both ends counted. The V gene's germline CDR1 is GTSNPN and CDR2 SVGIG (reference sequence). The CDR3 region is CAWSVGQGNTF.

The chain links TRBV18 to TRBJ2-5, with TRBD1 matching 10 bases. The germline V gene encodes CDR1 KGHSH and CDR2 LQKENI. The CDR3 has 14 amino acids. V shed 5 bases and J 5 bases; nucleotides not matched to a gene: 5. In DNA form, the CDR3 reads TGTGCCAGCTCAAGACAGGGGGCGGGCGAGACCCAGTACTTC. Translated, it gives CASSRQGAGETQYF. Filled out from reference TRBV18 and TRBJ2-5, the complete variable domain reads NAGVMQNPRHLVRRRGQEARLRCSPMKGHSHVYWYRQLPEEGLKFMVYLQKENIIDESGMPKERFSAEFPKEGPSILRIQQVVRGDSAAYFCASSRQGAGETQYFGPGTRLLVL.

This clone was found once. The V call is TRBV27, the J call TRBJ1-6; D is undetermined. The germline V gene has CDR1 MNHEY and CDR2 SMNVEV (reference sequence). Trimming pared 5 bases from V and 10 bases from J, leaving 9 bases between. CDR3 length: 12 amino acids. Here the CDR3 reads CASSTGNSPLHF. The CDR3 region has the DNA TGTGCCAGCAGTACGGGGAACTCACCCCTCCACTTT.

CDR3 region: CSASLYNEQFF. For the CDR3, the DNA is TGCAGTGCTAGCTTATACAATGAGCAGTTCTTC. The chain couples TRBV20-1 to TRBJ2-1; D call uncertain. The CDR3 has 11 amino acids. Trimming took 3 bases from V and 4 from J, leaving 4 bases between them. Germline CDR1 reads DFQATT; CDR2 reads SNEGSKA (reference sequence).

The J gene is TRBJ2-1, the V gene TRBV4-2, with D possibly being TRBD1 (5 bases). The CDR3 contains 15 residues. With 0 bases removed from V and 10 bases from J, the gap between germline ends came to 16 bases. CDR1 is LGHNA, CDR2 YNFKEQ, per germline. The CDR3, as DNA: TGTGCCAGCAGCCAAGAGACGGTGGGGCCCTACGAGCAGTTCTTC. It encodes CASSQETVGPYEQFF.

The genes are TRBV20-1 and TRBJ1-1; D is uncertain. The CDR3 has 11 amino acids. V was shortened by 3 bases and J by 5 bases, with 7 bases between the two germline ends. Germline V lookup: CDR1 DFQATT, CDR2 SNEGSKA (reference sequence). The CDR3: CSASTGTEAFF. The CDR3 coding sequence is TGCAGTGCTAGCACGGGAACTGAAGCTTTCTTT.

The rearrangement uses TRBV5-1 and TRBJ1-1, with D unclear. Germline V gene sequence: CDR1 SGHRS, CDR2 YFSETQ. The V end was cut by 0 bases, the J end by 0 bases, with 9 bases between. This CDR3 has 15 amino acids. Here the CDR3 DNA reads TGCGCCAGCAGCTTGGACTCTATCATGAACACTGAAGCTTTCTTT. It translates to CASSLDSIMNTEAFF.

The V call is TRBV7-8, the J call TRBJ1-3; the D is unclear. CDR1 is SGHVS, CDR2 FQNEAQ, per germline. V dropped 1 base and J dropped 0 bases, with 19 bases sitting between them. The CDR3 loop spans 19 amino acids. CDR3 loop: CASSLVITSRIRSGNTIYF. The CDR3 DNA sequence: TGTGCCAGCAGCTTAGTTATAACCTCCAGGATTCGCTCTGGAAACACCATATATTTT. The full variable domain, its missing parts supplied by reference TRBV7-8 and TRBJ1-3, is GAGVSQSPRYKVAKRGQDVALRCDPISGHVSLFWYQQALGQGPEFLTYFQNEAQLDKSGLPSDRFFAERPEGSVSTLKIQRTQQEDSAVYLCASSLVITSRIRSGNTIYFGEGSWLTVV.

This clone was seen just once. This rearrangement joins TRBV6-2 or TRBV6-3 to TRBJ1-2; the D is unclear. The V and J ends lost 6 bases and 4 bases respectively, with 15 bases between them. CDR3 length equals 14 residues. From germline, CDR1 is MNHEY and CDR2 SVGEGT. The CDR3, as DNA: TGTGCCAGCAGCCCCATGACCGACTTCTATGGCTACACCTTC. The encoded protein is CASSPMTDFYGYTF.

The chain recombines TRBV10-3 with TRBJ2-5, with 7 bases aligning to TRBD2. Germline CDR1 and CDR2: ENHRY and SYGVKD. Germline trimming cut 9 bases from V and 1 base from J; bases unmatched to any gene: 11. The CDR3 extends over 15 amino acids. The CDR3 reads CAIGRVREAQETQYF. The CDR3 bases are TGTGCCATTGGGAGGGTCCGAGAAGCCCAAGAGACCCAGTACTTC.

The J gene is TRBJ2-5, the V gene TRBV29-1; 11 positions match TRBD2. CDR3 length equals 13 residues. V shed 4 bases, J shed 4 bases, and the junction held 2 bases outside the gene matches. Germline CDR1 is SQVTM and CDR2 is ANQGSEA. CDR3 amino acids: CSVGLAGGETQYF. The CDR3 DNA reads as TGCAGCGTTGGTCTAGCGGGGGGAGAGACCCAGTACTTC.

The V call is TRBV5-1, the J call TRBJ1-1; possibly TRBD1 for D (6 bases). Trimming removed 5 bases at V and 5 bases at J, with 10 bases between. Germline lookup yields CDR1 SGHRS and CDR2 YFSETQ. The CDR3 spans 12 residues. This CDR3 is CASRRTATEAFF. CDR3 DNA sequence: TGCGCCAGCAGACGGACAGCGACTGAAGCTTTCTTT.

This clone was seen a handful of times. The rearrangement links TRBV4-1 to TRBJ2-1; a possible D gene is TRBD1 (6 bases). V was cut by 3 bases and J by 2 bases, with 11 bases left in between. The CDR3 totals 15 residues. Per the germline V gene, CDR1 is MGHRA and CDR2 is YSYEKL. This chain's CDR3 is CASSQIEGAYNEQFF. The CDR3 nucleotides are TGCGCCAGCAGCCAGATCGAGGGGGCCTACAATGAGCAGTTCTTC.

The rearrangement uses TRBV11-2 and TRBJ2-1; perhaps TRBD1 as D (6 bases). V was clipped by 5 bases and J by 0 bases, with 17 bases between them. Germline V gene data show CDR1 as SGHAT and CDR2 as FQNNGV. The CDR3 is 17 amino acids. CDR3 DNA sequence: TGTGCCAGCAGCGTAAGATCAGGGGCGAGCTCCTACAATGAGCAGTTCTTC. Translating it yields CASSVRSGASSYNEQFF.

The V call is TRBV24-1, the J call TRBJ2-7, with D tentatively TRBD1 (7 bases). V lost 3 bases, J lost 7 bases, and 12 bases lay in between. Germline V gene sequence: CDR1 KGHDR, CDR2 SFDVKD. The length of the CDR3 is 13 residues. The CDR3 DNA is TGTGCCACCAGTGATCACAGGGGACTGGAGCAGTACTTC. Its translation is CATSDHRGLEQYF.

The chain recombines TRBV19 with TRBJ1-5; the D gene is possibly TRBD1 (6 bases). The CDR3 totals 15 residues. Germline V gene data show CDR1 as LNHDA and CDR2 as SQIVND (reference sequence). V dropped 4 bases and J dropped 0 bases, with 10 bases sitting between them. The CDR3: CASSKQGYSNQPQHF. The CDR3 DNA reads TGTGCCAGTAGTAAACAGGGCTATAGCAATCAGCCCCAGCATTTT.

V gene TRBV5-4 combines with J gene TRBJ1-1; tentative D call: TRBD1 (6 bases). Per the germline V gene, CDR1 is SGHNT and CDR2 is YYREEE (reference sequence). The CDR3 is made up of 15 amino acids. V was pared by 6 bases and J by 8 bases, with 23 bases between. The CDR3 coding sequence is TGTGCCAGCACAACCGGGACCGAAAGGACAGTAGAAGCTTTCTTT. Amino acid sequence: CASTTGTERTVEAFF.

The chain carries TRBV9 and TRBJ1-1, with 8 bases identical to TRBD1. The CDR3 contains 18 residues. V lost 0 bases to trimming and J lost 3 bases; unmatched junction nucleotides: 13. Germline V gene data show CDR1 as SGDLS and CDR2 as YYNGEE. CDR3 in amino acids: CASSVDRTGCGGYTEAFF. CDR3 DNA sequence: TGTGCCAGCAGCGTAGACAGGACAGGGTGTGGGGGGTACACTGAAGCTTTCTTT.

This rearrangement joins TRBV6-6 to TRBJ1-5; TRBD1 matches at 7 bases. Germline V gives CDR1 MNHNY, CDR2 SVGAGI (reference sequence). Unmatched junction bases numbered 16, after V lost 5 bases and J lost 0 bases. The CDR3 contains 19 residues. The CDR3 is CASSPHGGQRNLSNQPQHF. The CDR3 region has the DNA TGTGCCAGCAGTCCTCATGGGGGACAGAGAAACCTTAGCAATCAGCCCCAGCATTTT.

This clone was seen a single time. The rearrangement joins TRBV24-1 to TRBJ2-5; D may be TRBD2 (6 bases). V dropped 4 bases and J dropped 5 bases, with 10 bases sitting between them. CDR3 size: 13 residues. Looked up from germline, CDR1 is KGHDR and CDR2 is SFDVKD. CDR3 in amino acids: CATSERAGETQYF. The CDR3 nucleotides are TGTGCCACCAGTGAAAGGGCGGGGGAGACCCAGTACTTC.